This TCR beta chain came from a study of OX40 agonist ivuxolimab in advanced cancers. The data were produced by immunoSEQ multiplex PCR, yet TCRdb's version contains in-frame clones alone and is incomplete. The table shows over 25,000 clones, with approximately 84% occurring only once. The CDR3 sequence is 13 residues long. The V end lost 1 base, the J end lost 11 bases, and 9 bases lay between the germline ends. CDR1 is SGHVS and CDR2 is FQNEAQ in the germline V gene. The chain is built from TRBV7-8 and TRBJ1-6; D not certain. The sequencing used CD4+ or CD8+ T cells sorted from blood, collected in a trial of the OX40 agonist ivuxolimab. This clonotype originated in an adult with an advanced solid tumor such as melanoma, head and neck, liver or kidney cancer. The CDR3 loop is CASSLGGSPPLHF. CDR3 DNA: TGTGCCAGCAGCTTAGGGGGATCTCCACCCCTCCACTTT.